The sequence of this T cell receptor beta chain was determined in a study of blood T cell repertoires in COVID-19. Looking at the study overall: The cDNA or gDNA used as material had been derived from T cells, B-cell-depleted T cells, or PBMCs.

Per the original data handling: Reference gene primer amplification gave nucleated cell count estimates. Sequenced by immunoSEQ multiplex PCR; TCRdb stores in-frame clones only, minus some. V and J calls and clone size are those listed in that table; D and trimming were worked out from the DNA. Seen here are 100,000 to 150,000 clones, roughly 83% observed once, and the top ten hold roughly 35%. Sequencing was done on a sample of peripheral blood. The TCR comes from a man aged 35 to 55 with active or convalescent COVID-19.

The CDR3 sequence: CAWSQGWGLDNEQFF. CDR3 nucleotide sequence: TGTGCCTGGAGCCAGGGGTGGGGTCTAGACAATGAGCAGTTCTTC. The V call is TRBV30, the J call TRBJ2-1, with D perhaps TRBD1 (6 bases). Germline V lookup: CDR1 GTSNPN, CDR2 SVGIG (reference sequence). The CDR3 is 15 residues long. The V end was cut by 3 bases, the J end by 5 bases, with 17 bases between.